This T cell receptor beta chain was found in a study of T-cell reconstitution after alpha-beta-depleted transplantation in children. In its sample, this clonotype was seen many times. As it was prepared, the TCRbeta library received unique molecular identifiers. TCRdb independently ran MiXCR on the PCR reads; one entry per CDR3 protein. The sample comprises approximately 240,000 distinct CDR3 sequences, about 8.8% of which are singletons, and about 4.9% rests with the top ten. Per the germline V gene, CDR1 is LNHNV and CDR2 is YYDKDF (reference sequence). Trimming cost V 0 bases and J 6 bases; bases outside gene matches: 5. The CDR3 is made up of 16 amino acids.

The chain has TRBV15 and TRBJ1-4; TRBD1 aligns across 9 bases. The receptor was isolated from a human donor who donated a stem cell graft to a child with SCID. This specimen was PBMCs from the stem cell graft donor, taken from the stem cell graft. Here the CDR3 DNA reads TGTGCCACCAGCAGAGATACCGGGACAGGGTATGAAAAACTGTTTTTT. Encoded protein: CATSRDTGTGYEKLFF.